Listed below are T cell receptor beta chains from one sample, sequenced in a study of blood T cell repertoires in COVID-19. Assay: immunoSEQ multiplex PCR; the TCRdb copy retains only in-frame clones and omits some. This sample carries approximately 290,000 clones, about nine tenths of them seen once, and the ten largest clones take 2% to 2.5%. Sequenced material: peripheral blood. The receptors here all came from a woman between 25 and 40 years old with COVID-19, enrolled during active disease. The CDR3 runs from the conserved cysteine through the conserved F or W. The D gene is left open where the match is weak. Size tells how often a clone was seen (once, few, many) or the class of an expanded clone, and some rows leave it out.

CDR3 protein,CDR3 DNA,J gene,V gene,D gene,clone size
CASSGTGYNYGYTF,TGTGCCAGCAGCGGGACAGGGTATAACTATGGCTACACCTTC,TRBJ1-2,TRBV7-9,TRBD1,.
CASSPSGFYEQYF,TGTGCCAGCTCACCGAGCGGGTTCTACGAGCAGTACTTC,TRBJ2-7,TRBV18,.,.
CASSLARYNYGYTF,TGTGCCAGCAGCTTAGCCAGGTATAACTATGGCTACACCTTC,TRBJ1-2,TRBV7-9,.,.
CTPDTSKAFF,TGCACCCCGGACACTTCGAAGGCTTTCTTT,TRBJ1-1,TRBV20-1,.,.
CATSVGSGADTQYF,TGTGCCACCAGTGTAGGCAGTGGAGCAGATACGCAGTATTTT,TRBJ2-3,TRBV24-1,.,.
CASKGGSGSYNEQFF,TGTGCCAGCAAGGGCGGGAGTGGGTCCTACAATGAGCAGTTCTTC,TRBJ2-1,TRBV2,TRBD2,.
CASSEGLLNTEAFF,TGTGCCAGCAGCGAGGGACTCTTGAACACTGAAGCTTTCTTT,TRBJ1-1,TRBV5-4,.,.
CASREGLAEETQYF,TGTGCCAGCAGGGAGGGGCTAGCAGAAGAGACCCAGTACTTC,TRBJ2-5,TRBV5-4,.,.
CASSLDSGGGGTEAFF,TGCGCCAGCAGCTTGGATTCGGGCGGGGGAGGGACTGAAGCTTTCTTT,TRBJ1-1,TRBV5-1,.,.
CASSLDGTKNTEAFF,TGTGCCAGCAGCTTGGATGGGACAAAGAACACTGAAGCTTTCTTT,TRBJ1-1,TRBV5-5,.,.
CASSSWTGSGGELFF,TGTGCCAGCAGCTCCTGGACAGGTTCGGGGGGGGAGCTGTTTTTT,TRBJ2-2,TRBV11-2,TRBD1,.
CASSTLNPGTNFYNSPLHF,TGTGCCAGCAGCACCCTCAATCCCGGGACAAATTTCTATAATTCACCCCTCCACTTT,TRBJ1-6,TRBV28,.,.
CASSARDRGSGGRADTQYF,TGTGCCAGCAGCGCCCGGGACAGGGGATCGGGCGGGAGGGCAGATACGCAGTATTTT,TRBJ2-3,TRBV7-9,.,.
CASSLAEDHSRNTIYF,TGTGCCAGCAGCTTGGCGGAGGACCACTCCCGAAACACCATATATTTT,TRBJ1-3,TRBV5-5,.,once
CASSLGQGGYNEQFF,TGCGCCAGCAGCTTGGGGCAGGGTGGGTACAATGAGCAGTTCTTC,TRBJ2-1,TRBV5-1,.,.
CATSREYGANVLTF,TGTGCCACCAGCAGAGAGTATGGGGCCAACGTCCTGACTTTC,TRBJ2-6,TRBV15,.,.
CASRGTSSYNEQFF,TGTGCCAGCAGGGGGACTAGCTCGTACAATGAGCAGTTCTTC,TRBJ2-1,TRBV6-5,TRBD2,.
CASRAWGEGGATQYF,TGTGCCAGCAGGGCATGGGGGGAGGGAGGGGCGACCCAGTACTTC,TRBJ2-5,TRBV6-5,TRBD2,.
CASSLALGGVKDTEAFF,TGCGCCAGCAGCTTGGCCCTAGGGGGGGTTAAGGACACTGAAGCTTTCTTT,TRBJ1-1,TRBV5-1,.,.
CASSSWSVKGNTIYF,TGTGCCAGCAGCTCATGGAGCGTAAAAGGAAACACCATATATTTT,TRBJ1-3,TRBV7-9,.,.
CASRTLAGVIEQYF,TGCGCCAGCAGGACACTAGCGGGAGTAATCGAGCAGTACTTC,TRBJ2-7,TRBV5-1,TRBD2,.
CASRRDRGYNEQFF,TGTGCCAGCAGGAGGGACAGGGGGTACAATGAGCAGTTCTTC,TRBJ2-1,TRBV6-5,TRBD1,.